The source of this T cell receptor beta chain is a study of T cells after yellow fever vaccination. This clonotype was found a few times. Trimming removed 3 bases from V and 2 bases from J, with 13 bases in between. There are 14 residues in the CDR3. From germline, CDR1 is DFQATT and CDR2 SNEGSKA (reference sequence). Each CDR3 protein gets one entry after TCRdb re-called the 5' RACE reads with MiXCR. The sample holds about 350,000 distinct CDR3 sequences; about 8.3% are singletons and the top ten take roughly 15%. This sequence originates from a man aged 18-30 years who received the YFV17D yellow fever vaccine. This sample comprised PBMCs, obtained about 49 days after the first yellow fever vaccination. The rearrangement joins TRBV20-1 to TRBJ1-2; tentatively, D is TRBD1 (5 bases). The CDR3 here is CSARKTGANYGYTF. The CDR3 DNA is TGCAGTGCTAGGAAAACAGGTGCCAACTATGGCTACACCTTC.